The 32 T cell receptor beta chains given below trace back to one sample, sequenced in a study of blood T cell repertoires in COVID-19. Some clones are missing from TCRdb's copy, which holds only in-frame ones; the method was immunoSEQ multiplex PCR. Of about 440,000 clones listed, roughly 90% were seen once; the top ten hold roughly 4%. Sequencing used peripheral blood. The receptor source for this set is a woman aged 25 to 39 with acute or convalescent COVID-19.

The DNA for the CDR3 is TGTGCCAGCAGCGTGAGGACAGAGCTGAACACTGAAGCTTTCTTT. This sequence encodes CASSVRTELNTEAFF. The rearrangement uses TRBV9 and TRBJ1-1; maybe TRBD1 (6 bases). This CDR3 has 15 residues. Germline V CDR1 and CDR2: SGDLS, YYNGEE. The V end was cut by 2 bases, the J end by 0 bases, with 11 bases between.

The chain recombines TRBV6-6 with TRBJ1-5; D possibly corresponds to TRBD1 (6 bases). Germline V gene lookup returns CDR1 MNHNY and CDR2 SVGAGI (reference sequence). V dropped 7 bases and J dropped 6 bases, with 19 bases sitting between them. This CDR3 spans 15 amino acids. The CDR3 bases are TGTGCCAGCACCAACGGACCCCTGGGGGCTCAGCCCCAGCATTTT. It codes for CASTNGPLGAQPQHF.

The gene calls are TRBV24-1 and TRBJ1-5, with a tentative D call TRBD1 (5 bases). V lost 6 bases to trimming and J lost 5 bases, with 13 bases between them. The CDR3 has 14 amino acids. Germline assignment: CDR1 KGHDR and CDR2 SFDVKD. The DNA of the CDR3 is TGTGCCACCAGTTCCCCCGACAGCGATCAGCCCCAGCATTTT. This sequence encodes CATSSPDSDQPQHF.

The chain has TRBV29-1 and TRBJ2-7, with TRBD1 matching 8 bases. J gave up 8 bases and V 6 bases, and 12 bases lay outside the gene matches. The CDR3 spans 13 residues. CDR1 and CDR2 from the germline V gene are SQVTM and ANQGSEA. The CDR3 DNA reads TGCAGCGTGCCCGGGACAGGAAAAATAAAGCAGTACTTC. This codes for CSVPGTGKIKQYF.

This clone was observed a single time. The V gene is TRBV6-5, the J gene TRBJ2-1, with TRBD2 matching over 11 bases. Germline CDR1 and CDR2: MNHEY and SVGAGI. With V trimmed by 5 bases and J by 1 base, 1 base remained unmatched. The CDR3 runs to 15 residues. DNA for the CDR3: TGTGCCAGCAGTCCTAGCGGGGGGTCCTACAATGAGCAGTTCTTC. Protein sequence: CASSPSGGSYNEQFF.

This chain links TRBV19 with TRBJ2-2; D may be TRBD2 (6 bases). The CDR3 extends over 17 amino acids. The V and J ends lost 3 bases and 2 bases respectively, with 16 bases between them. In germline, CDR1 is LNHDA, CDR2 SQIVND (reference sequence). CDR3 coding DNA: TGTGCCAGTAGTATCCGTCGGGACTTGACAAACACCGGGGAGCTGTTTTTT. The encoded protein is CASSIRRDLTNTGELFF.

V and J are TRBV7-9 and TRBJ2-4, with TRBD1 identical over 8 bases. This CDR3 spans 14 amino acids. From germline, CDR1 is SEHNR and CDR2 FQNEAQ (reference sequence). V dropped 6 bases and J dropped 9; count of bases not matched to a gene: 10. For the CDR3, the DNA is TGTGCCAGCAGTCCTCCCGGGACAGGCGGCATTCAGTACTTC. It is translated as CASSPPGTGGIQYF. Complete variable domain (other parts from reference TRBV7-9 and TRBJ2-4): DTGVSQNPRHKITKRGQNVTFRCDPISEHNRLYWYRQTLGQGPEFLTYFQNEAQLEKSRLLSDRFSAERPKGSFSTLEIQRTEQGDSAMYLCASSPPGTGGIQYFGAGTRLSVL.

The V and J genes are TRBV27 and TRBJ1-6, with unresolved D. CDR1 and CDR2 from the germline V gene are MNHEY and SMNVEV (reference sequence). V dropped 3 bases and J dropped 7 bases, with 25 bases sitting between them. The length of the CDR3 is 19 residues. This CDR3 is CASSFAAFMTRPENSPLHF. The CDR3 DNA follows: TGTGCCAGCAGTTTTGCCGCATTCATGACAAGGCCCGAAAATTCACCCCTCCACTTT.

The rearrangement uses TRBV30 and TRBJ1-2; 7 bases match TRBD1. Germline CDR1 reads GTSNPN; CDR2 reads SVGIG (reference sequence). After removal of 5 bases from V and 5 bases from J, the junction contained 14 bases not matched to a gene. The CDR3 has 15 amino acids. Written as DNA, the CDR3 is TGTGCCTGGGACAGGACAGGTCGCGTGGAGTATGGCTACACCTTC. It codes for CAWDRTGRVEYGYTF.

The CDR3 coding sequence is TGTGCCAGCAGGGCGACTAGCGGGAGCCAAGAGACCCAGTACTTC. Amino acid sequence: CASRATSGSQETQYF. The rearrangement joins TRBV6-5 to TRBJ2-5; 12 bases match TRBD2. Germline CDR1 and CDR2: MNHEY and SVGAGI. The junction had 3 bases not matched to a gene; V was cut back by 6 bases and J by 1 base. CDR3 size: 15 residues.

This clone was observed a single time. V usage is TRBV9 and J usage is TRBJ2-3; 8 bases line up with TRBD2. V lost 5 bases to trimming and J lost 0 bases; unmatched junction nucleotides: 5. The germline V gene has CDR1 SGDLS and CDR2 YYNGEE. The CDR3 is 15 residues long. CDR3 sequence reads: CASSRRGGSTDTQYF. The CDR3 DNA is TGTGCCAGCAGTCGCCGGGGGGGGAGCACAGATACGCAGTATTTT.

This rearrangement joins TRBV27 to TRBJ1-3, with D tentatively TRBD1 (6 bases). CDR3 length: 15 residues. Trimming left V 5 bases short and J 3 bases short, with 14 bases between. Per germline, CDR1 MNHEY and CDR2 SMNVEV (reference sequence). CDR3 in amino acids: CASSATQGIGNTIYF. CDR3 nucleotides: TGTGCCAGCAGTGCCACCCAGGGGATTGGAAACACCATATATTTT.

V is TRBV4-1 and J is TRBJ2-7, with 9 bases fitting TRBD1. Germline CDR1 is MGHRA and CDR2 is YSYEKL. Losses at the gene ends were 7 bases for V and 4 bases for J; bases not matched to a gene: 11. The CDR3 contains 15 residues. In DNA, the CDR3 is TGCGCCAGCAATTCCCCCGGACAGGGGTGGTACGAGCAGTACTTC. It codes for CASNSPGQGWYEQYF.

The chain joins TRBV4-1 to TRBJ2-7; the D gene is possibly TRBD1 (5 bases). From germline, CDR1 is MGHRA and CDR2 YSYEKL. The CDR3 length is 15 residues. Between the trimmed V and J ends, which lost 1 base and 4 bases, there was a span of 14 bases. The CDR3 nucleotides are TGCGCCAGCAGCCAAGTACCTCAGGGCAGGTACGAGCAGTACTTC. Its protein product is CASSQVPQGRYEQYF.

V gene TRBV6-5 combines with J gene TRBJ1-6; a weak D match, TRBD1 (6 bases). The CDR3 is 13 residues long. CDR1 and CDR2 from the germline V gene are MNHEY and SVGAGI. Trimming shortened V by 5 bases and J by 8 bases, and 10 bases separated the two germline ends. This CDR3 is CASSTGRHSPLHF. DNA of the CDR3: TGTGCCAGCAGTACAGGGCGTCATTCACCCCTCCACTTT.

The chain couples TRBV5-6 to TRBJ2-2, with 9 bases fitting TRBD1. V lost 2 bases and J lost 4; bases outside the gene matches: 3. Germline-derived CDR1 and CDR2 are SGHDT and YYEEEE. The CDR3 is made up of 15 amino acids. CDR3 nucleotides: TGTGCCAGCAGCTTCACAGGGGGCCCCACCGGGGAGCTGTTTTTT. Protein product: CASSFTGGPTGELFF.

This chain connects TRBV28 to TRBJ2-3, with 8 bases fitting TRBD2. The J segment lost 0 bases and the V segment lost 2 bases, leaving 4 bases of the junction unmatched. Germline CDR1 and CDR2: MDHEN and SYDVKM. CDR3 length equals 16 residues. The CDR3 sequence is CASSLAASGSTDTQYF. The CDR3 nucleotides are TGTGCCAGCAGTTTAGCGGCTAGCGGGAGCACAGATACGCAGTATTTT.

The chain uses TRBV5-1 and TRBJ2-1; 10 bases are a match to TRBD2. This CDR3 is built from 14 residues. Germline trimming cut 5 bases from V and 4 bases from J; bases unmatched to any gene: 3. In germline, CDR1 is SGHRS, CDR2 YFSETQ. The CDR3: CASSVAGGYNEQFF. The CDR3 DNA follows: TGCGCCAGCAGTGTAGCGGGGGGTTACAATGAGCAGTTCTTC.

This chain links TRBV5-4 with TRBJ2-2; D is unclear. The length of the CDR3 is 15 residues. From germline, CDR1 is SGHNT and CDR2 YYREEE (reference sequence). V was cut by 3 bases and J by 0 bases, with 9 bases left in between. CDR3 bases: TGTGCCAGCAGCTCATTAGAATCGAACACCGGGGAGCTGTTTTTT. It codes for CASSSLESNTGELFF.

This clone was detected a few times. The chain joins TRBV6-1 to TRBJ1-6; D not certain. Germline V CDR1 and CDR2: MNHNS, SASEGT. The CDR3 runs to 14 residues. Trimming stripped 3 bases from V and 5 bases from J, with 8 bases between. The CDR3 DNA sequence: TGTGCCAGCAGTGAGGACGGGGATAATTCACCCCTCCACTTT. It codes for CASSEDGDNSPLHF.

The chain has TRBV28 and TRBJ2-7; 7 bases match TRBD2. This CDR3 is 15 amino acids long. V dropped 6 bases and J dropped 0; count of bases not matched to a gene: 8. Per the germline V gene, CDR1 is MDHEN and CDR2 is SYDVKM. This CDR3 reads CASSPNGGTSYEQYF. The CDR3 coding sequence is TGTGCCAGCAGCCCTAACGGGGGGACCTCCTACGAGCAGTACTTC.

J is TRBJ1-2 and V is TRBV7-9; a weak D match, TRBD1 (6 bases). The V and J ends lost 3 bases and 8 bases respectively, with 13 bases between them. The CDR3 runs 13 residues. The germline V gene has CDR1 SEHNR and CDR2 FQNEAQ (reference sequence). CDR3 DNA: TGTGCCAGCAGCTTGTGGACAGATGCGGGCTACACCTTC. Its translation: CASSLWTDAGYTF.

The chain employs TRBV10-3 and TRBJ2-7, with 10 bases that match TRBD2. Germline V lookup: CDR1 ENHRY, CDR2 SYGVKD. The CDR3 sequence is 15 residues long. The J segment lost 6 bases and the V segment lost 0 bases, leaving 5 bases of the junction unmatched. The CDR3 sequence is CAISESSLAGVEQYF. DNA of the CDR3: TGTGCCATCAGTGAGTCTTCTCTAGCGGGGGTCGAGCAGTACTTC.

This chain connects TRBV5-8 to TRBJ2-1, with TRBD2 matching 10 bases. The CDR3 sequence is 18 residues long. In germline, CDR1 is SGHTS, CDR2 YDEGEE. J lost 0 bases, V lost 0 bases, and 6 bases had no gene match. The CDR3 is CASSLEAGGPGSYNEQFF. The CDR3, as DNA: TGTGCCAGCAGCTTGGAAGCGGGGGGGCCGGGCTCCTACAATGAGCAGTTCTTC. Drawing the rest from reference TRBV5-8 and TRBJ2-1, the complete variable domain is EAGVTQSPTHLIKTRGQQATLRCSPISGHTSVYWYQQALGLGLQFLLWYDEGEERNRGNFPPRFSGRQFPNYSSELNVNALELEDSALYLCASSLEAGGPGSYNEQFFGPGTRLTVL.

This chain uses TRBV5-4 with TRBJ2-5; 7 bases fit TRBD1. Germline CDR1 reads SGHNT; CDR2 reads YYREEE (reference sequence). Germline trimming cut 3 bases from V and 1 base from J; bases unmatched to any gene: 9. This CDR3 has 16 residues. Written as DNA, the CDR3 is TGTGCCAGCAGCTCGAAACCCGGGACAGTCCAAGAGACCCAGTACTTC. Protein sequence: CASSSKPGTVQETQYF.

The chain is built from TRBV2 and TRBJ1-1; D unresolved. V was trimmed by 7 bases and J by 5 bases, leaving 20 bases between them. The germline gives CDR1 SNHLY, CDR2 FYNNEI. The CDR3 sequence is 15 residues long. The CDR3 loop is CASTLINTAGTEAFF. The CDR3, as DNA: TGTGCCAGCACCCTCATTAATACAGCGGGGACTGAAGCTTTCTTT.

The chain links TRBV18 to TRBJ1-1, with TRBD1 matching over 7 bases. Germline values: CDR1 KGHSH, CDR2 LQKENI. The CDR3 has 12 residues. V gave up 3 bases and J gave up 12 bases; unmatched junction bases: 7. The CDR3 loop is CASSPDRAGTFF. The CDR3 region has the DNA TGTGCCAGCTCACCCGACAGGGCGGGGACTTTCTTT.

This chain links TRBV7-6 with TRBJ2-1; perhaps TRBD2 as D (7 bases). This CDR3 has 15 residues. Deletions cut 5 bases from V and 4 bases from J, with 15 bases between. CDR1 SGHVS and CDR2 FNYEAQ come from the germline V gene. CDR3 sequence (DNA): TGTGCCAGCAGCCCGCTTGCGGGGGCGTACAATGAGCAGTTCTTC. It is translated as CASSPLAGAYNEQFF.

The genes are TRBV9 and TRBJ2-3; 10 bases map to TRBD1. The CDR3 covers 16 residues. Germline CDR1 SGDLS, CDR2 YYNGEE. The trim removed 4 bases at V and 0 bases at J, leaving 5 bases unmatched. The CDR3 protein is CASSTRTGGSTDTQYF. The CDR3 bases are TGTGCCAGCAGCACGCGGACAGGGGGTAGCACAGATACGCAGTATTTT. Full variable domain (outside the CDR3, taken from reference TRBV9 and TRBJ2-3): DSGVTQTPKHLITATGQRVTLRCSPRSGDLSVYWYQQSLDQGLQFLIQYYNGEERAKGNILERFSAQQFPDLHSELNLSSLELGDSALYFCASSTRTGGSTDTQYFGPGTRLTVL.

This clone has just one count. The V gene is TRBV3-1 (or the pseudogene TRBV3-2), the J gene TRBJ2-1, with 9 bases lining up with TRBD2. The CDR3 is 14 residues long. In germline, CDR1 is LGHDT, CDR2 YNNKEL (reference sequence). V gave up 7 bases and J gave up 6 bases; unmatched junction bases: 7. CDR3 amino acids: CASTRRGGSNEQFF. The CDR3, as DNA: TGTGCCAGCACGAGGCGGGGGGGAAGCAATGAGCAGTTCTTC.

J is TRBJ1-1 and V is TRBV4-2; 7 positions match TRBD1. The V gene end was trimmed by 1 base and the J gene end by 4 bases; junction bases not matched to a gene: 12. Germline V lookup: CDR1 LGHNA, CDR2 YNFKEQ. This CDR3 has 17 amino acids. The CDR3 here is CASSQGGTDRPTTEAFF. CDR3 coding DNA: TGTGCCAGCAGCCAAGGGGGGACAGACCGACCCACCACTGAAGCTTTCTTT.

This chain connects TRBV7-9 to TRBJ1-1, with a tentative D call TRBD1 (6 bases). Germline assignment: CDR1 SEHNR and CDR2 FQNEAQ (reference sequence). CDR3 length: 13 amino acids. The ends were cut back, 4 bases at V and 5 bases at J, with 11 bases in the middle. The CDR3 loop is CASSSKGGTEAFF. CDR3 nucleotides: TGTGCCAGCAGCTCAAAGGGGGGGACTGAAGCTTTCTTT.